The 14 T cell receptor beta chains in this list originate from one sample, sequenced in a study of Ad26.COV2.S vaccination and SARS-CoV-2 variants. The repertoire was sequenced with immunoSEQ multiplex PCR; TCRdb's copy has only in-frame clones and lacks some. The sample records about 320,000 clones, just over 85% being singletons. Treatment: 15 to 20 received Ad26.COV2.S at low or high dose, single or two shots; several received placebo; per-sample allocation not given. Specimen acquisition occurred on day 63 following the initial vaccine or placebo injection. This sample comprised peripheral blood, obtained in a trial of Ad26.COV2.S vaccine versus placebo. All receptors come from a person between 18 and 59 years old who received the Ad26.COV2.S COVID-19 vaccine or a placebo.

The chain is built from TRBV28 and TRBJ1-2, with 12 bases fitting TRBD1. The CDR3 spans 15 residues. The trim removed 4 bases at V and 4 bases at J, leaving 4 bases unmatched. CDR1 and CDR2 from the germline V gene are MDHEN and SYDVKM. CDR3 sequence reads: CASSSGTGGLYGYTF. Written as DNA, the CDR3 is TGTGCCAGCAGTTCCGGGACAGGGGGCCTCTATGGCTACACCTTC.

The chain uses TRBV19 and TRBJ1-2, with D perhaps matching TRBD1 (5 bases). CDR3 length equals 16 residues. V gave up 6 bases and J gave up 6 bases, with 23 bases separating them. CDR1 LNHDA and CDR2 SQIVND come from the germline V gene (reference sequence). In DNA form, the CDR3 reads TGTGCCAGTAGGAGCCCAGACAGTCGGTTGAGGGATGGCTACACCTTC. Translating gives CASRSPDSRLRDGYTF.

V usage is TRBV30 and J usage is TRBJ2-3; TRBD1 is a possible D gene (6 bases). This CDR3 has 15 residues. Germline V lookup: CDR1 GTSNPN, CDR2 SVGIG (reference sequence). V shed 2 bases and J shed 1 base, with 13 bases lying between them. CDR3 sequence reads: CAWSNQGIGTDTQYF. The CDR3 coding sequence is TGTGCCTGGAGTAATCAGGGGATAGGCACAGATACGCAGTATTTT.

The rearrangement uses TRBV5-6 and TRBJ1-2; tentatively, D is TRBD1 (6 bases). V lost 4 bases to trimming and J lost 4 bases, with 17 bases between them. The V gene's germline CDR1 is SGHDT and CDR2 YYEEEE. The CDR3 runs to 15 residues. As DNA, the CDR3 is TGTGCCAGCAGCCAGCGACAGGCCGCTTCCTATGGCTACACCTTC. Amino acids: CASSQRQAASYGYTF. Variable domain in full (rest from reference TRBV5-6 and TRBJ1-2): DAGVTQSPTHLIKTRGQQVTLRCSPKSGHDTVSWYQQALGQGPQFIFQYYEEEERQRGNFPDRFSGHQFPNYSSELNVNALLLGDSALYLCASSQRQAASYGYTFGSGTRLTVV.

The chain joins TRBV19 to TRBJ1-6, with D possibly TRBD1 on 5 matching bases. V was trimmed by 6 bases and J by 8 bases, leaving 14 bases between them. The CDR3 runs 14 residues. Germline CDR1 LNHDA, CDR2 SQIVND (reference sequence). The CDR3 is CASRGGLGDSPLHF. As DNA, the CDR3 is TGTGCCAGTAGGGGGGGACTAGGGGATTCACCCCTCCACTTT.

The V and J genes are TRBV27 and TRBJ2-7; maybe TRBD1 (5 bases). CDR1 is MNHEY and CDR2 is SMNVEV in the germline V gene (reference sequence). This CDR3 spans 15 amino acids. V was shortened by 4 bases and J by 0 bases, with 13 bases between the two germline ends. The CDR3 nucleotides are TGTGCCAGCAGTTCCCCCCGACAGCACTCCTACGAGCAGTACTTC. It yields the protein CASSSPRQHSYEQYF.

Comment on this clone: This sample also contains other DNA sequences that code for the same CDR3. This chain uses TRBV20-1 with TRBJ1-1; D gene uncertain. The V end was cut by 3 bases, the J end by 3 bases, with 5 bases between. Germline V gene lookup returns CDR1 DFQATT and CDR2 SNEGSKA (reference sequence). The CDR3 sequence is 11 residues long. For the CDR3, the DNA is TGCAGTGCTAGGAGAGACACTGAAGCTTTCTTT. Its protein is CSARRDTEAFF.

This clone has just one count. The chain uses TRBV5-1 and TRBJ1-1; the D is unclear. Per germline, CDR1 SGHRS and CDR2 YFSETQ. Between the trimmed V and J ends, which lost 4 bases and 6 bases, there was a span of 10 bases. The CDR3 contains 12 residues. CDR3 residues: CASSGTRAEAFF. The DNA of the CDR3 is TGCGCCAGCAGCGGCACCCGCGCTGAAGCTTTCTTT.

This chain connects TRBV14 to TRBJ1-6; D uncertain. V lost 4 bases and J lost 7, with 11 bases in between. CDR1 is SGHDN and CDR2 is FVKESK in the germline V gene. The CDR3 has 14 amino acids. CDR3 DNA sequence: TGTGCCAGCAGCCTCCGGCCCCACAATTCACCCCTCCACTTT. Amino acids: CASSLRPHNSPLHF.

The count of this clone is one. The chain employs TRBV7-9 and TRBJ1-5; 8 bases fit TRBD1. Germline V gene sequence: CDR1 SEHNR, CDR2 FQNEAQ (reference sequence). The CDR3 is 18 amino acids. Trimming took 5 bases from V and 3 from J; bases not matched to a gene: 15. CDR3 nucleotides: TGTGCCAGCAGCCTGGACCAGGGGGCGGGCGGGGTCAATCAGCCCCAGCATTTT. It translates to CASSLDQGAGGVNQPQHF.

Remarks on this clone: Other DNA sequences from this sample encode an identical CDR3 as well. DNA for the CDR3: TGTGCCAGCAGCTCAGGGGTCTACGAGCAGTACTTC. As protein: CASSSGVYEQYF. The chain carries TRBV7-2 and TRBJ2-7; D is possibly TRBD1 (6 bases). This CDR3 is 12 amino acids long. Germline V gives CDR1 SGHTA, CDR2 FQGNSA. V lost 4 bases to trimming and J lost 3 bases, with 7 bases between them.

The CDR3: CASGPGSGGELFF. The CDR3, as DNA: TGCGCCAGCGGGCCAGGAAGTGGCGGGGAGCTGTTTTTT. The V and J genes are TRBV10-1 and TRBJ2-2; D gene unclear. The CDR3 is 13 amino acids. Deletions cut 8 bases from V and 7 bases from J, with 14 bases between. CDR1 and CDR2 from the germline V gene are WNHNN and SYGVQD (reference sequence).

The CDR3 sequence is CASSLRVPGQGPTDTQYF. The CDR3, as DNA: TGTGCCAGCAGCTTAAGGGTACCGGGACAGGGACCCACAGATACGCAGTATTTT. This sequence joins TRBV11-2 and TRBJ2-3; 9 bases are a match to TRBD1. Germline CDR1 SGHAT, CDR2 FQNNGV. The CDR3 length is 18 residues. J was trimmed by 2 bases and V by 2 bases; bases with no gene match: 11.

The chain is built from TRBV5-4 and TRBJ2-7; TRBD1 might be the D (6 bases). Germline V gene lookup returns CDR1 SGHNT and CDR2 YYREEE (reference sequence). The ends were cut back, 1 base at V and 4 bases at J, with 12 bases in the middle. The CDR3 spans 14 residues. The DNA of the CDR3 is TGTGCCAGCAGCTTGCAGGGGCAGGAGTACGAGCAGTACTTC. The encoded protein is CASSLQGQEYEQYF.